This section outlines one T cell receptor beta chain sequence together with its context. In germline, CDR1 is SGHNT, CDR2 YYREEE (reference sequence). Trimming stripped 4 bases from V and 4 bases from J, with 20 bases between. The CDR3 runs to 16 residues. These data originate in a study of blood T cell repertoires in COVID-19. Study details: Samples representing acute and convalescent COVID-19 were sourced from the United States, Italy and Spain. PBMCs, B-cell-depleted T cells, or T cells were the source of the cDNA or gDNA that made up the material.

In the authors' workflow: From reference gene primer amplification, estimates of nucleated cell counts were derived. Using immunoSEQ multiplex PCR, the repertoire was profiled, and TCRdb retains in-frame clones only, with some absent. The V and J calls and clone size were taken over from that table, and D and trimming were inferred from the DNA. The sample shows around 200,000 clones, more than 70% of them seen only once. The chain has TRBV5-4 and TRBJ2-5; D is possibly TRBD2 (5 bases). This TCR was sampled from a man aged 50 to 59 with active or convalescent COVID-19. Material for sequencing was peripheral blood. Here the CDR3 reads CASSRRSRPRGETQYF. Here the CDR3 DNA reads TGTGCCAGCAGCCGGAGATCCCGCCCCCGGGGAGAGACCCAGTACTTC.